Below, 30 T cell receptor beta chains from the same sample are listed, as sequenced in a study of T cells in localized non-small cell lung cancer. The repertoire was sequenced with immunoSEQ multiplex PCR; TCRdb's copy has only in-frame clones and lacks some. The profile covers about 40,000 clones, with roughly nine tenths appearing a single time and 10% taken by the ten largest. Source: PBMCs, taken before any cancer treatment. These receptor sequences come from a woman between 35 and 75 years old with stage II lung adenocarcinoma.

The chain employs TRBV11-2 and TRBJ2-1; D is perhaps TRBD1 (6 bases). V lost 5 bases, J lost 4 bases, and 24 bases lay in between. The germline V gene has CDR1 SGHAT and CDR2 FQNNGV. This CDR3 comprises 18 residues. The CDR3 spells CASSLYQSGTTVYNEQFF. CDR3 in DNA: TGTGCCAGCAGCCTTTACCAGTCCGGGACAACAGTTTACAATGAGCAGTTCTTC. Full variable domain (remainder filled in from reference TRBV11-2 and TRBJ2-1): EAGVAQSPRYKIIEKRQSVAFWCNPISGHATLYWYQQILGQGPKLLIQFQNNGVVDDSQLPKDRFSAERLKGVDSTLKIQPAKLEDSAVYLCASSLYQSGTTVYNEQFFGPGTRLTVL.

The CDR3 sequence is CASSQYPSGANVLTF. DNA of the CDR3: TGTGCCAGTTCCCAATACCCCTCTGGGGCCAACGTCCTGACTTTC. The chain combines TRBV18 with TRBJ2-6, with D hard to call. The CDR3 has 15 residues. Germline V gene lookup returns CDR1 KGHSH and CDR2 LQKENI. The V end lost 9 bases, the J end lost 0 bases, and 12 bases lay between the germline ends. Using reference TRBV18 and TRBJ2-6 for the parts outside the CDR3, the full variable domain is NAGVMQNPRHLVRRRGQEARLRCSPMKGHSHVYWYRQLPEEGLKFMVYLQKENIIDESGMPKERFSAEFPKEGPSILRIQQVVRGDSAAYFCASSQYPSGANVLTFGAGSRLTVL.

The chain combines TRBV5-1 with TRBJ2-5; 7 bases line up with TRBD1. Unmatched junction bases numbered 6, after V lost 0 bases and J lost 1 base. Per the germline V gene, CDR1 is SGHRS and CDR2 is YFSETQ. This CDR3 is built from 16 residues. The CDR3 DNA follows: TGCGCCAGCAGCTTGGGCAGGGGGATTGCCCAAGAGACCCAGTACTTC. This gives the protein CASSLGRGIAQETQYF.

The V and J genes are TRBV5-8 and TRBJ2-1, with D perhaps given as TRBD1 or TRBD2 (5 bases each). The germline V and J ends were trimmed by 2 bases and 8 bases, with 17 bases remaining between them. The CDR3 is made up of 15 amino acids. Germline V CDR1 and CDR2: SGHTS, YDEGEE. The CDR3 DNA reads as TGTGCCAGCAGCTTCTCTTGGGGGACGGGACATGAGCAGTTCTTC. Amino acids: CASSFSWGTGHEQFF.

The CDR3 sequence: CASSIHRDYSNQPQHF. The CDR3 region has the DNA TGTGCCAGTAGTATACACCGGGACTATAGCAATCAGCCCCAGCATTTT. The rearrangement joins TRBV19 to TRBJ1-5, with a possible D match to TRBD1 (5 bases). Trimming left V 2 bases short and J 0 bases short, with 11 bases between. The CDR3 totals 16 residues. Germline CDR1 reads LNHDA; CDR2 reads SQIVND (reference sequence). The full variable domain, with the rest looked up from reference TRBV19 and TRBJ1-5, is DGGITQSPKYLFRKEGQNVTLSCEQNLNHDAMYWYRQDPGQGLRLIYYSQIVNDFQKGDIAEGYSVSREKKESFPLTVTSAQKNPTAFYLCASSIHRDYSNQPQHFGDGTRLSIL.

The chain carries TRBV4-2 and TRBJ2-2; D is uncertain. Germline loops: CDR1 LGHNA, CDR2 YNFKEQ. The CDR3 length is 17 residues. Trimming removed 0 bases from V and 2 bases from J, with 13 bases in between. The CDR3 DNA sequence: TGTGCCAGCAGCCAAGATCTCCTGGATATAAACACCGGGGAGCTGTTTTTT. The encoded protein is CASSQDLLDINTGELFF.

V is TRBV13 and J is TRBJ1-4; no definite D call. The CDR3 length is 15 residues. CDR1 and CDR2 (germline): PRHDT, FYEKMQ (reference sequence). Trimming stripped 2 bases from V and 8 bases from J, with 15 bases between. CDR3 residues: CASSLSGRAREKLFF. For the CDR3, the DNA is TGTGCCAGCAGCTTATCCGGACGGGCACGCGAAAAACTGTTTTTT. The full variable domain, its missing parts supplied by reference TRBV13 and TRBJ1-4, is AAGVIQSPRHLIKEKRETATLKCYPIPRHDTVYWYQQGPGQDPQFLISFYEKMQSDKGSIPDRFSAQQFSDYHSELNMSSLELGDSALYFCASSLSGRAREKLFFGSGTQLSVL.

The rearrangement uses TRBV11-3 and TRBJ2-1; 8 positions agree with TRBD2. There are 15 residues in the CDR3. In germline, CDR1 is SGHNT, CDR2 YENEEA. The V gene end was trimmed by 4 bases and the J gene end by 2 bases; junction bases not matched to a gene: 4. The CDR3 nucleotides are TGTGCCAGCAGCTACGGACTAGCAGCCTACAATGAGCAGTTCTTC. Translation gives CASSYGLAAYNEQFF.

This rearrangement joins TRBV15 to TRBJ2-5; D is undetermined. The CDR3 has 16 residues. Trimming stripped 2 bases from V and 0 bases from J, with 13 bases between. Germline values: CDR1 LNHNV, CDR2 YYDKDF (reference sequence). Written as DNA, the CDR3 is TGTGCCACCAGCAGAATCCTTGGTGGGTACCAAGAGACCCAGTACTTC. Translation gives CATSRILGGYQETQYF.

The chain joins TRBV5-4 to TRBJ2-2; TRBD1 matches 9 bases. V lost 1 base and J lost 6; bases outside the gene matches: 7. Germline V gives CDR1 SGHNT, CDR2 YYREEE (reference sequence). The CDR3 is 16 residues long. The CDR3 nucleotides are TGTGCCAGCAGCTTGAGGAGGACAGGGGACGCCGGGGAGCTGTTTTTT. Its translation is CASSLRRTGDAGELFF.

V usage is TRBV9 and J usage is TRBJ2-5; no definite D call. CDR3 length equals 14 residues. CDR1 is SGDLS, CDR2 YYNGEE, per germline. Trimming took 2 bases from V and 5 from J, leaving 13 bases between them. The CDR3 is CASSVAIGKETQYF. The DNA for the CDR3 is TGTGCCAGCAGCGTGGCGATTGGAAAGGAGACCCAGTACTTC.

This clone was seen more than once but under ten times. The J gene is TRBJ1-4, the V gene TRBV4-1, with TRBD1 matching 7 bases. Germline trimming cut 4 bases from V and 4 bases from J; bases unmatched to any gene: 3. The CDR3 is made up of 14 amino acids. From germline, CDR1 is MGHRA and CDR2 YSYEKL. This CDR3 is CASSPGQLNEKLFF. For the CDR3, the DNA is TGCGCCAGCAGCCCGGGACAGCTTAATGAAAAACTGTTTTTT.

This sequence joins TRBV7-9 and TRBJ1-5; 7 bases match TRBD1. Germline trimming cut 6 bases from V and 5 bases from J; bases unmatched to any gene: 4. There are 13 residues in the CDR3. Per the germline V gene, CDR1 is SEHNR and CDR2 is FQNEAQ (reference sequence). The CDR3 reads CASSHTGDQPQHF. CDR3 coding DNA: TGTGCCAGCAGTCATACAGGGGATCAGCCCCAGCATTTT.

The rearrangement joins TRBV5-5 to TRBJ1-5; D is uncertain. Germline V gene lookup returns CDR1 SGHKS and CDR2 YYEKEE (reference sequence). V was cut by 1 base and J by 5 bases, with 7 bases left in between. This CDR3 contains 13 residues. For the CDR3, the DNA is TGTGCCAGCAGCTTGCGAGATTATCAGCCCCAGCATTTT. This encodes CASSLRDYQPQHF.

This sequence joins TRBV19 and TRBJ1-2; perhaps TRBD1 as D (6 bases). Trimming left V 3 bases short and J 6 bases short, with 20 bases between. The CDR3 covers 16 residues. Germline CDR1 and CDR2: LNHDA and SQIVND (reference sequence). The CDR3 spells CASSISSTGTDDGYTF. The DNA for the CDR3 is TGTGCCAGTAGTATTAGTAGTACAGGGACGGATGATGGCTACACCTTC.

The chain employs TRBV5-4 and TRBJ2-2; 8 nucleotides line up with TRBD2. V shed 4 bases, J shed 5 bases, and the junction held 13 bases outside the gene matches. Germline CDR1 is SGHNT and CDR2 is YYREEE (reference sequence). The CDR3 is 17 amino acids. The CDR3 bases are TGTGCCAGCAGCACGCGGTTACTAGCGGATCGGACCGGGGAGCTGTTTTTT. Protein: CASSTRLLADRTGELFF.

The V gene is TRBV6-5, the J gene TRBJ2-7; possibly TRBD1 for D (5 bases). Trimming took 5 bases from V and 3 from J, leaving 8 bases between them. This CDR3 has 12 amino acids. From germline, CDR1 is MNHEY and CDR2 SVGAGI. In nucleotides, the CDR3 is TGTGCCAGCAGTCTCGACAGCTACGAGCAGTACTTC. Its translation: CASSLDSYEQYF.

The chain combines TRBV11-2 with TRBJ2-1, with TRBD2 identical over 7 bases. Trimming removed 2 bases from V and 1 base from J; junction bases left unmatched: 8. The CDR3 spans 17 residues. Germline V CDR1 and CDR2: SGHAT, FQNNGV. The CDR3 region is CASSLTGTTLSYNEQFF. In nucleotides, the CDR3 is TGTGCCAGCAGCTTAACCGGGACTACCCTATCCTACAATGAGCAGTTCTTC.

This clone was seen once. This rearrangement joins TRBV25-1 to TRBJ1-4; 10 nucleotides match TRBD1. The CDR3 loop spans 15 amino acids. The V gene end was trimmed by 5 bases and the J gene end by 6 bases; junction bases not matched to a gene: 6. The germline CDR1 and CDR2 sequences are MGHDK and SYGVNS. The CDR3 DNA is TGTGCCAGCAGTCCTCGGACAGGGGGTTATGAAAAACTGTTTTTT. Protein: CASSPRTGGYEKLFF.

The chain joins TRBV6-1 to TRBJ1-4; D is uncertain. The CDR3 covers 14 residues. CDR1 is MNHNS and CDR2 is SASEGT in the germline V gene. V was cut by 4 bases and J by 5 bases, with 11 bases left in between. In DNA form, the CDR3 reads TGTGCCAGCAGTGCCCAACCGGGAAATGAAAAACTGTTTTTT. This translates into CASSAQPGNEKLFF.

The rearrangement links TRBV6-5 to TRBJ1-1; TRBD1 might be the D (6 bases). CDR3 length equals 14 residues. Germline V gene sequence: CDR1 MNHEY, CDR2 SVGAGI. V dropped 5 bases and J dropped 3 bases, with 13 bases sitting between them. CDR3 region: CASSVGGADTEAFF. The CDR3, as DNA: TGTGCCAGCAGTGTCGGGGGGGCTGACACTGAAGCTTTCTTT.

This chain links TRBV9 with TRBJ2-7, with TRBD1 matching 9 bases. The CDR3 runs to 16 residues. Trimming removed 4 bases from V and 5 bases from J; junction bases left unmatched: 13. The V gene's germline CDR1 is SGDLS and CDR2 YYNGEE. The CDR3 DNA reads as TGTGCCAGCAGCAGAACTTCCGGGACAGGGTTCCACGAGCAGTACTTC. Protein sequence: CASSRTSGTGFHEQYF. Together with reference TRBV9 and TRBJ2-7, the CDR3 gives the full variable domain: DSGVTQTPKHLITATGQRVTLRCSPRSGDLSVYWYQQSLDQGLQFLIQYYNGEERAKGNILERFSAQQFPDLHSELNLSSLELGDSALYFCASSRTSGTGFHEQYFGPGTRLTVT.

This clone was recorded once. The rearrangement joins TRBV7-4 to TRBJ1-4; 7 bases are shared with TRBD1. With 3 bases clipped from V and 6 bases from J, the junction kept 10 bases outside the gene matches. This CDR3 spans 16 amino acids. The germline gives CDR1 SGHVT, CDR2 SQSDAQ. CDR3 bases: TGTGCCAGCAGCTTCGACGACAGGGATGTCGATGAAAAACTGTTTTTT. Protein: CASSFDDRDVDEKLFF.

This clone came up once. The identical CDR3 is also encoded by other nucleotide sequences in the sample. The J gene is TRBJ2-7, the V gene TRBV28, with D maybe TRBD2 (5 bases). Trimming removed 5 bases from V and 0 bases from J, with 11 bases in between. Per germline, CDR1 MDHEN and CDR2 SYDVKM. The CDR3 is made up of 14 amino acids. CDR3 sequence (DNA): TGTGCCAGCAGTCCTTTCGGGGACTCCTACGAGCAGTACTTC. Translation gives CASSPFGDSYEQYF.

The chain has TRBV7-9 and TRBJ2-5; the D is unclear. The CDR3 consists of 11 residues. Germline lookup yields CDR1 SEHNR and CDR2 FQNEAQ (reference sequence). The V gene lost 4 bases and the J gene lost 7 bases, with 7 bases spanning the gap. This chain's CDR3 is CASSSVGTQYF. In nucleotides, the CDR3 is TGTGCCAGCAGCTCCGTAGGGACCCAGTACTTC. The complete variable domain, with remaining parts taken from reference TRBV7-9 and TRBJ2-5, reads DTGVSQNPRHKITKRGQNVTFRCDPISEHNRLYWYRQTLGQGPEFLTYFQNEAQLEKSRLLSDRFSAERPKGSFSTLEIQRTEQGDSAMYLCASSSVGTQYFGPGTRLLVL.

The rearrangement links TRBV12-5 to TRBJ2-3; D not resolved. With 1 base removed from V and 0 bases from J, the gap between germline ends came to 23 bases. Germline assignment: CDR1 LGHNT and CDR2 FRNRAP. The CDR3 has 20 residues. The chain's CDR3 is CASGLGTRAHINPSTDTQYF. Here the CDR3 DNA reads TGTGCTAGTGGTTTGGGGACCCGCGCCCACATAAATCCTAGCACAGATACGCAGTATTTT.

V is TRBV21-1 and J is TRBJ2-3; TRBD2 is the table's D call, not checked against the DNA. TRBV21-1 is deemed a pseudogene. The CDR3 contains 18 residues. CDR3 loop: CASSKGRLAGQVTDTQYF. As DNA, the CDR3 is TGTGCCAGCAGCAAAGGGAGACTAGCGGGTCAGGTCACAGATACGCAGTATTTT.

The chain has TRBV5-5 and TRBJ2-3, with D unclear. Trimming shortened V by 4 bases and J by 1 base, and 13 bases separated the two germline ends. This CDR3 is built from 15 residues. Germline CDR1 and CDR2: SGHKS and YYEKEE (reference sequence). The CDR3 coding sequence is TGTGCCAGCAGCACCCGGAAGGGCGGCACAGATACGCAGTATTTT. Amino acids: CASSTRKGGTDTQYF.

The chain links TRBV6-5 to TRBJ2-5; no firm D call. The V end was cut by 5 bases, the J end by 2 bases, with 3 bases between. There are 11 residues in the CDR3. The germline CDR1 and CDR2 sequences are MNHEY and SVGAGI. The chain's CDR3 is CASSRQETQYF. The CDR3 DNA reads TGTGCCAGCAGTCGTCAAGAGACCCAGTACTTC.

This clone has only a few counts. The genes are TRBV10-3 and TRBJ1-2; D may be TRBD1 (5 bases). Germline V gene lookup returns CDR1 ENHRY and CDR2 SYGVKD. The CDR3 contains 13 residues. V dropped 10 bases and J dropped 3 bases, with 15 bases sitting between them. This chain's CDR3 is CATLGGGDYGYTF. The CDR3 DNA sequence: TGTGCCACCCTCGGCGGGGGGGACTATGGCTACACCTTC.